The sample holds many counts of the clone carrying this T cell receptor (beta chain). The entry originates in a study of Graves' ophthalmopathy and Graves' hyperthyroidism. Clinical symptoms, serum thyroxine, TRAb, thyroid ultrasound and orbital computed tomography determined diagnosis. Germline-derived CDR1 and CDR2 are MNHEY and SVGEGT. The CDR3 totals 15 residues. V lost 8 bases, J lost 7 bases, and 16 bases stayed unmatched. RNA transcripts yielded amplified TCR beta CDR3 regions. First-round RT-PCR with HTBI primers preceded a second-round multiplex PCR. TCRdb independently ran MiXCR on the multiplex PCR reads; one entry per CDR3 protein. The sample contains hundreds of thousands of distinct CDR3 sequences, around 20% of which appear only once.

Sequences were obtained from peripheral blood. The receptor was isolated from a woman aged 18-30 years with stable Graves' hyperthyroidism. The rearrangement uses TRBV6-2 or TRBV6-3 and TRBJ1-1; 7 positions agree with TRBD1. The CDR3 here is CASAQTGPSFGEAFF. In DNA, the CDR3 is TGTGCCAGCGCTCAGACAGGGCCTTCTTTTGGTGAAGCTTTCTTT.